A selection of T cell receptor beta chains follows, all from one sample in a study of blood T cell repertoires in COVID-19. Profiling relied on immunoSEQ multiplex PCR, and the TCRdb table lists in-frame clones only, not all of them. The data hold about 270,000 clones, with 70% to 90% observed a single time. The sequenced sample was PBMCs or T cells enriched from blood (not recorded which). The receptors shown here come from a woman in her 40s with acute COVID-19. Each CDR3 is given with its conserved first and last residue. A D gene is named only where the DNA matches it firmly. Rows give clone size only sometimes, using once, few, many, or a class for an expanded clone.

>-|-|TRBV28|TRBJ2-1
TGTGCCAGCAGCCCCATGGGCAGGGTAGGAATCGAAGGGAAGTTCTTC
CASSPMGRVGIEGKFF
>-|TRBD2|TRBV3-1/TRBV3-2|TRBJ2-1
TGTGCCAGCAGCCTACAGGGGACTAGCGGACCCTACAATGAGCAGTTCTTC
CASSLQGTSGPYNEQFF
>-|-|TRBV6-5|TRBJ2-5
TGTGCCAGCAGTTACCGGCCCCCACGGGGTGGCGAGACCCAGTACTTC
CASSYRPPRGGETQYF
>-|-|TRBV7-2|TRBJ1-2
TGTGCCAGCAGCTTAGGGAGGGCTGCTAACTATGGCTACACCTTC
CASSLGRAANYGYTF
>-|TRBD1|TRBV3-1/TRBV3-2|TRBJ1-1
TGTGCCAGCAGGAATTGGGGGGAATACCGGACAGGGGTGCCTGAAGCTTTCTTT
CASRNWGEYRTGVPEAFF
>-|TRBD1|TRBV28|TRBJ1-3
TGTGCCAGCAGTCATAACAGGGGATCTGGAAACACCATATATTTT
CASSHNRGSGNTIYF
>-|-|TRBV18|TRBJ1-2
TGTGCCAGCTCACCCGAGGGGACTTGGGGCTACACCTTC
CASSPEGTWGYTF
>-|TRBD1|TRBV7-2|TRBJ2-5
TGTGCCAGCAGCCTATGGGGACAGCAAGAGACCCAGTACTTC
CASSLWGQQETQYF
>-|-|TRBV7-2|TRBJ1-1
TGTGCCAGCAGCTTGGGAGTTAGCGGCACTGAAGCTTTCTTT
CASSLGVSGTEAFF
>few|TRBD2|TRBV24-1|TRBJ2-7
TGTGCCACCAGTGACAGCGGGAGGTTGGGGGAGCAGTACTTC
CATSDSGRLGEQYF
>-|TRBD2|TRBV28|TRBJ2-1
TGTGCCAGCGGCGTAGCGGGGGGTGACAATGAGCAGTTCTTC
CASGVAGGDNEQFF
>-|-|TRBV3-1/TRBV3-2|TRBJ2-3
TGTGCCAGCAGCCCCCGACCGGGACTCAGCACAGATACGCAGTATTTT
CASSPRPGLSTDTQYF
>-|-|TRBV6-5|TRBJ1-2
TGTGCCAGCAGTCAACCAAGTGGTAGTGGCTACACCTTC
CASSQPSGSGYTF
>once|-|TRBV30|TRBJ2-7
TGTGCCTGGGGTGACAGGTCACAATCCTACGAGCAGTACTTC
CAWGDRSQSYEQYF
>-|-|TRBV10-3|TRBJ1-1
TGTGCCATCAGTGAGTCGGAGGGTTACACTGAAGCTTTCTTT
CAISESEGYTEAFF
>many|-|TRBV5-1|TRBJ2-3
TGCGCCAGCAGCCACGGAGGCGGGAGCACAGATACGCAGTATTTT
CASSHGGGSTDTQYF
>-|TRBD2|TRBV28|TRBJ2-3
TGTGCCAGCAGTATACTAGCGGGAGAGCTAACAGATACGCAGTATTTT
CASSILAGELTDTQYF
>-|TRBD2|TRBV27|TRBJ2-7
TGTGCCAGCGGACTAGCGGGACACGAGCAGTACTTC
CASGLAGHEQYF
>once|TRBD1|TRBV5-1|TRBJ2-6
TGCGCCAGCAGCTCGCTCGCCGGGACAGGGGGTCTAGGGGCCAACGTCCTGACTTTC
CASSSLAGTGGLGANVLTF
>few|-|TRBV30|TRBJ1-2
TGTGCCTTAGGCAGGGCCTCTAACTATGGCTACACCTTC
CALGRASNYGYTF
>-|TRBD1|TRBV9|TRBJ1-1
TGTGCCAGCAGCTCACAATGGGGGACAGGCGAGTTTGAAGCTTTCTTT
CASSSQWGTGEFEAFF
>-|TRBD1|TRBV12-3/TRBV12-4|TRBJ2-5
TGTGCCAGCAGTACGGGGACAGTGGGGACCCAGTACTTC
CASSTGTVGTQYF
>-|-|TRBV7-2|TRBJ1-1
TGTGCCAGCAGCCCCCCCCCGGGCACTGAAGCTTTCTTT
CASSPPPGTEAFF
>-|-|TRBV4-1|TRBJ1-4
TGCGCCAGCAGCCCCCTCGGTGTGGGAGGGAATCCGTATGAAAAACTGTTTTTT
CASSPLGVGGNPYEKLFF
>-|-|TRBV2|TRBJ1-5
TGTGCCAGCAGTCCCGCCGGGGGTAAGCAGCCCCAGCATTTT
CASSPAGGKQPQHF
>few|-|TRBV7-9|TRBJ1-1
TGTGCCAGCAGCCGTTTAAGTAGGGGCCAGAACACTGAAGCTTTCTTT
CASSRLSRGQNTEAFF
>-|-|TRBV7-2|TRBJ1-4
TGTGCCAGCAGCTCGGACATGAGTGAAAAACTGTTTTTT
CASSSDMSEKLFF
>few|TRBD2|TRBV9|TRBJ2-3
TGTGCCAGCAGCGGGAGCGGGACTAGCACAGATACGCAGTATTTT
CASSGSGTSTDTQYF
>once|TRBD1|TRBV6-5|TRBJ2-7
TGTGCCAGCAGCCCGGACAGGCGCGAGCAGTACTTC
CASSPDRREQYF
>-|-|TRBV5-4|TRBJ1-2
TGTGCCAGCAGCTCCCAGGGGATAGCGGGGGGCTACACCTTC
CASSSQGIAGGYTF
>-|-|TRBV5-1|TRBJ1-3
TGCGCCAGCAGCTCGGACACGAACTCTGGAAACACCATATATTTT
CASSSDTNSGNTIYF
>-|-|TRBV18|TRBJ1-4
TGTGCCAGCTCACCACCCTCCAGGGTCTTGAATGAAAAACTGTTTTTT
CASSPPSRVLNEKLFF
>-|TRBD1|TRBV16|TRBJ2-1
TGTGCCAGCAGCCCACACGTTCGGGACAGGGCTTACAATGAGCAGTTCTTC
CASSPHVRDRAYNEQFF
>-|-|TRBV20-1|TRBJ2-7
TGCAGTGCTAAACAGGGAGCCGAGCAGTACTTC
CSAKQGAEQYF
>-|TRBD2|TRBV6-2/TRBV6-3|TRBJ2-1
TGTGCCAGCAGTTACTCCGGGACTACACCCAGCCTTGAGCAGTTCTTC
CASSYSGTTPSLEQFF
>-|TRBD1|TRBV18|TRBJ1-2
TGTGCCAGCTCACCGGGACAGGGAGGTCACTATGGCTACACCTTC
CASSPGQGGHYGYTF
>once|TRBD2|TRBV25-1|TRBJ2-1
TGTGCCAGCAGTGAATTAGCGGGGGGCGCAAATGAGCAGTTCTTC
CASSELAGGANEQFF
>-|-|TRBV28|TRBJ1-5
TGTGCCAGCAGTTTATCTCTCAGGTGGAATCAGCCCCAGCATTTT
CASSLSLRWNQPQHF
>-|TRBD1|TRBV4-2|TRBJ1-3
TGTGCCAGCAGCGGACAGGGCCCCGGAAACACCATATATTTT
CASSGQGPGNTIYF
>few|-|TRBV3-1/TRBV3-2|TRBJ2-3
TGTGCCAGCAGCCCTAGCGGCACAGATACGCAGTATTTT
CASSPSGTDTQYF
>-|-|TRBV10-3|TRBJ2-2
TGTGCCATCAGTGAAGAGAGGGACACCGGGGAGCTGTTTTTT
CAISEERDTGELFF